A selection of T cell receptor beta chains follows, all from one sample in a study of OX40 agonist ivuxolimab in advanced cancers. Produced via immunoSEQ multiplex PCR; TCRdb's table is partial and in-frame only. The sample carries some 60,000 clones, approximately 91% recorded once. The input for sequencing was CD4+ or CD8+ T cells sorted from blood, taken in a trial of the OX40 agonist ivuxolimab. Receptors were obtained from an adult with an advanced solid tumor such as melanoma, head and neck, liver or kidney cancer. Each CDR3 is given with its conserved first and last residue. The order of the fields is CDR3 DNA, CDR3 protein, V gene, J gene, clone size, D gene. D genes are given only for firm matches. Clone sizes are given selectively: once, few, many, or a class where the clone is expanded.

TGTGCCAGCAGTACCCCCGGGACAGTTTTGGAGGAGACCCAGTACTTC	CASSTPGTVLEETQYF	TRBV11-1	TRBJ2-5	NA	TRBD1
TGCGCCAGCAGCCAAGATTTGGGGGGCGCCGAGCAGTACTTC	CASSQDLGGAEQYF	TRBV4-1	TRBJ2-7	NA	NA
TGTGCCAGTAGACAGGGATTAAATTCACCCCTCCACTTT	CASRQGLNSPLHF	TRBV19	TRBJ1-6	NA	NA
TGTGCCTGGGGGGCAGGGGCGATCACTGGAAACACCATATATTTT	CAWGAGAITGNTIYF	TRBV30	TRBJ1-3	NA	NA
TGTGCCAGCAGCTTATCCAGTTTGGGTGGGGGTAATGAAAAACTGTTTTTT	CASSLSSLGGGNEKLFF	TRBV13	TRBJ1-4	NA	NA
TGTGCCAGCTCACCAGGGACCGATCCAGCAGATACGCAGTATTTT	CASSPGTDPADTQYF	TRBV18	TRBJ2-3	NA	NA
TGTGCCAGTAGTACAGAGCTAATTAGGACAGCCGGATCCTACGAGCAGTACTTC	CASSTELIRTAGSYEQYF	TRBV19	TRBJ2-7	NA	NA
TGTGCCAGCAGTCCATCGACAGGAATGAACACTGAAGCTTTCTTT	CASSPSTGMNTEAFF	TRBV27	TRBJ1-1	NA	NA
TGTGCCAGCAGTGAAGTTCAATCGGTCTTAGCTAACTATGGCTACACCTTC	CASSEVQSVLANYGYTF	TRBV2	TRBJ1-2	once	NA
TGTGCCACCGGGGACAGGCCTAACTATGGCTACACCTTC	CATGDRPNYGYTF	TRBV28	TRBJ1-2	NA	TRBD1
TGTGCCACCAGCAGAGAAAGGACAGGGGGCTTAGATACGCAGTATTTT	CATSRERTGGLDTQYF	TRBV15	TRBJ2-3	NA	TRBD1
TGTGCCAGCTCCAGGGAGGGTCCTGGGGGCACTGAAGCTTTCTTT	CASSREGPGGTEAFF	TRBV27	TRBJ1-1	NA	NA
TGTGCCTGGAGTTCAACAGGGGGCCCGAGCTCCTACGAGCAGTACTTC	CAWSSTGGPSSYEQYF	TRBV30	TRBJ2-7	NA	TRBD1
TGCGCCAGCAGCTTGGGTTTAGCAAGCTCCTACGAGCAGTACTTC	CASSLGLASSYEQYF	TRBV5-1	TRBJ2-7	NA	NA
TGTGCCAGCAGCTTGGCCGGGGTCGATGAAGCTTTCTTT	CASSLAGVDEAFF	TRBV5-4	TRBJ1-1	NA	NA
TGTGCCAGTAGTATAGATTTTCGGCAGGGATTCGATACGCAGTATTTT	CASSIDFRQGFDTQYF	TRBV19	TRBJ2-3	NA	NA
TGTGCCAGCAGTCTAAACGCAGGGGGCGCGAACCAAGAGACCCAGTACTTC	CASSLNAGGANQETQYF	TRBV28	TRBJ2-5	NA	TRBD1
TGTGCCAGCAGTCAACAACAGGGATGGCCCCAAGAGACCCAGTACTTC	CASSQQQGWPQETQYF	TRBV28	TRBJ2-5	NA	NA
TGTGCCAGCAGCTTAGATTGGAGCTTCAACACTGAAGCTTTCTTT	CASSLDWSFNTEAFF	TRBV7-2	TRBJ1-1	NA	NA
TGTGCCAGCCTACAGGGGTTAAATGAGCAGTTCTTC	CASLQGLNEQFF	TRBV6-1	TRBJ2-1	NA	TRBD1
TGCGCCAGCAGCTTGGTTAGGGGGCGCAGGAACACTGAAGCTTTCTTT	CASSLVRGRRNTEAFF	TRBV5-1	TRBJ1-1	NA	TRBD1
TGTGCCAGCAGTCAAACGGGGACAGGGGATGGCTACACCTTC	CASSQTGTGDGYTF	TRBV6-6	TRBJ1-2	NA	TRBD1
TGTGCCAGCAGTTACCGGGACAGGGACGGGCGAAAACTGTTTTTT	CASSYRDRDGRKLFF	TRBV6-6	TRBJ1-4	NA	TRBD1
TGTGCCAGCACATCCAGGACAGTTCAGAATGAAAAACTGTTTTTT	CASTSRTVQNEKLFF	TRBV2	TRBJ1-4	NA	NA
TGTGCCAGCACGCGGACAGGGGGAAACAATGAGCAGTTCTTC	CASTRTGGNNEQFF	TRBV27	TRBJ2-1	NA	TRBD1
TGCGCCAGCAGCTTGGGCGGGACGGACACCGGGGAGCTGTTTTTT	CASSLGGTDTGELFF	TRBV5-1	TRBJ2-2	NA	NA
TGTGCCAGCAGCTTCATGGGAAACACCATATATTTT	CASSFMGNTIYF	TRBV5-6	TRBJ1-3	NA	NA
TGTGCCAGCAGCCAAATGGGACCCCAGGGCGGGGAGCCCCAGCATTTT	CASSQMGPQGGEPQHF	TRBV27	TRBJ1-5	NA	NA
TGTGCCAGCAGTTGGACAGGGGGTGATAATTCACCCCTCCACTTT	CASSWTGGDNSPLHF	TRBV2	TRBJ1-6	NA	TRBD1